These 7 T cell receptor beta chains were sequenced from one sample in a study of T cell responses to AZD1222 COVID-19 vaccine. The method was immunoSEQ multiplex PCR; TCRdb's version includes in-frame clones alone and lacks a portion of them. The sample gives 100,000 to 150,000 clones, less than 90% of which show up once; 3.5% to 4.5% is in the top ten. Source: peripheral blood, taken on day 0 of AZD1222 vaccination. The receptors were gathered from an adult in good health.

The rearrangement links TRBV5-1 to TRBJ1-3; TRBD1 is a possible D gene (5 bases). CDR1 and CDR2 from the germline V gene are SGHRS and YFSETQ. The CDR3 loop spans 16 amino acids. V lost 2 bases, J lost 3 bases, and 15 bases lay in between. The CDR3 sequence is CASSLDKGLLGNTIYF. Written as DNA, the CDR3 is TGCGCCAGCAGCTTAGACAAGGGGCTTCTTGGAAACACCATATATTTT. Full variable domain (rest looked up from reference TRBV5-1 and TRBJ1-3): KAGVTQTPRYLIKTRGQQVTLSCSPISGHRSVSWYQQTPGQGLQFLFEYFSETQRNKGNFPGRFSGRQFSNSRSEMNVSTLELGDSALYLCASSLDKGLLGNTIYFGEGSWLTVV.

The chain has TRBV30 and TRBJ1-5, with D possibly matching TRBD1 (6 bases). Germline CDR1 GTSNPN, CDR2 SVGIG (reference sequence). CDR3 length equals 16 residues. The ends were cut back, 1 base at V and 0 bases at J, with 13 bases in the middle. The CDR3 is CAWSGTDWYSNQPQHF. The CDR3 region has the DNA TGTGCCTGGAGTGGGACAGACTGGTATAGCAATCAGCCCCAGCATTTT.

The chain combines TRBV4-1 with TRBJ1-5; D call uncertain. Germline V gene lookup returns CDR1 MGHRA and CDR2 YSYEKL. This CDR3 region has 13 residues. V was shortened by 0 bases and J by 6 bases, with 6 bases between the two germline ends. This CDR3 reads CASSQEVFQPQHF. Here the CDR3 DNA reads TGCGCCAGCAGCCAAGAGGTATTTCAGCCCCAGCATTTT.

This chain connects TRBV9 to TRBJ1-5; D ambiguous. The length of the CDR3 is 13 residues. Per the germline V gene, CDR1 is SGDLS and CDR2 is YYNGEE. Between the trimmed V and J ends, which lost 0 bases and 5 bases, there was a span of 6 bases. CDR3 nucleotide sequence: TGTGCCAGCAGCGTAGCGATCGATCAGCCCCAGCATTTT. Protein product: CASSVAIDQPQHF.

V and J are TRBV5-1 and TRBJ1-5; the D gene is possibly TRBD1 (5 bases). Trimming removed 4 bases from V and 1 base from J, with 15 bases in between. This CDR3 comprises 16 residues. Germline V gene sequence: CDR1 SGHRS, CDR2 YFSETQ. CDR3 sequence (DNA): TGCGCCAGCAGCCCCGGGGCCTATCGAAGCAATCAGCCCCAGCATTTT. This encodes CASSPGAYRSNQPQHF. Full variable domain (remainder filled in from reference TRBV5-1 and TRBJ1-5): KAGVTQTPRYLIKTRGQQVTLSCSPISGHRSVSWYQQTPGQGLQFLFEYFSETQRNKGNFPGRFSGRQFSNSRSEMNVSTLELGDSALYLCASSPGAYRSNQPQHFGDGTRLSIL.

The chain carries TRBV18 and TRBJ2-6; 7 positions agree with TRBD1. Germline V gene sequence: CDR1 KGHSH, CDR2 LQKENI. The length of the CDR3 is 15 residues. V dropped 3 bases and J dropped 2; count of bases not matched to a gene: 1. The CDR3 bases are TGTGCCAGCTCACCTGGACAGGCTGGGGCCAACGTCCTGACTTTC. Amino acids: CASSPGQAGANVLTF.

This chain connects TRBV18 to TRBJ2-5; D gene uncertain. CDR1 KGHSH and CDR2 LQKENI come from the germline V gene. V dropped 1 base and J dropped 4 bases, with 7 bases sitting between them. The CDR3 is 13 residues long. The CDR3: CASSPQWGETQYF. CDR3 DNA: TGTGCCAGCTCACCACAGTGGGGAGAGACCCAGTACTTC.